The present T cell receptor beta chain was sequenced within a study of cytomegalovirus exposure and HLA in healthy donors. About the research overall: The 120 validation repertoires matched the 500 to 750 first-cohort repertoires in platform, a later analysis reported.

As regards this clone: What it recognizes is unknown.

With 0 bases clipped from V and 5 bases from J, the junction kept 0 bases outside the gene matches. The CDR3 has 13 residues. Per germline, CDR1 SGHDN and CDR2 FVKESK. Whole-study findings and limits: In vitro checks showed that a few CMV-associated chains really do target CMV antigens.

Produced via immunoSEQ multiplex PCR; TCRdb's table is partial and in-frame only. Among 120,000 or so clones listed, 85% were seen once. V usage is TRBV14 and J usage is TRBJ1-2, with 7 positions matching TRBD1. Sequenced input: PBMCs. The clonotype comes from a woman aged 30 to 39 in good health and CMV-seronegative. The CDR3 reads CASSQDRGYGYTF. In nucleotides, the CDR3 is TGTGCCAGCAGCCAAGACAGGGGGTATGGCTACACCTTC. The whole variable domain, filled in from reference TRBV14 and TRBJ1-2, reads EAGVTQFPSHSVIEKGQTVTLRCDPISGHDNLYWYRRVMGKEIKFLLHFVKESKQDESGMPNNRFLAERTGGTYSTLKVQPAELEDSGVYFCASSQDRGYGYTFGSGTRLTVV.